This is a list of T cell receptor beta chains from one sample in a study of cytomegalovirus exposure and HLA in healthy donors. The protocol was immunoSEQ multiplex PCR, while the TCRdb copy is restricted to in-frame clones and leaves out a portion. The sample records roughly 80,000 clones, 70% to 80% being singletons. The specimen was PBMCs. These receptors were obtained from a middle-aged man in good health and CMV-seronegative. CDR3s include the opening cysteine and the closing phenylalanine or tryptophan. A D gene is named only where the DNA matches it firmly. Only some rows state a clone size, as once, few, many or a class for expanded clones.

V: TRBV2; J: TRBJ2-3; size: NA; D: NA; DNA: TGTGCCAGCTGGGAGGGGGGAAGCACAGATACGCAGTATTTT; CDR3: CASWEGGSTDTQYF
V: TRBV7-2; J: TRBJ2-2; size: once; D: NA; DNA: TGTGCCAGCAGCTTACCCCCGGGCGGGGAGCTGTTTTTT; CDR3: CASSLPPGGELFF
V: TRBV5-4; J: TRBJ2-1; size: NA; D: NA; DNA: TGTGCCAGCAGCTTCGACACTAATGAGCAGTTCTTC; CDR3: CASSFDTNEQFF
V: TRBV11-2; J: TRBJ1-4; size: NA; D: TRBD1; DNA: TGTGCCAGCGGGACAGGGGAGGGTGAAAAACTGTTTTTT; CDR3: CASGTGEGEKLFF
V: TRBV5-1; J: TRBJ2-3; size: NA; D: NA; DNA: TGCGCCAGCAGCTGGCAGGCCGGGGAGGATACGCAGTATTTT; CDR3: CASSWQAGEDTQYF
V: TRBV10-3; J: TRBJ1-2; size: NA; D: TRBD1; DNA: TGTGCCATCAGTCAGGACAGGGGGAACCAATATGGCTACACCTTC; CDR3: CAISQDRGNQYGYTF
V: TRBV1; J: TRBJ2-2; size: NA; D: NA; DNA: TGCACCAGCACCTGCCATGGGGGTAGCGGGGCCGGGGAGCTGTTTTTT; CDR3: CTSTCHGGSGAGELFF
V: TRBV5-1; J: TRBJ2-3; size: once; D: NA; DNA: TGCGCCAGCAGCTTGCTGTCCTCCACAGATACGCAGTATTTT; CDR3: CASSLLSSTDTQYF
V: TRBV2; J: TRBJ1-5; size: NA; D: TRBD1; DNA: TGTGCCAGCAGGGGGACAGGTCAGCCCCAGCATTTT; CDR3: CASRGTGQPQHF
V: TRBV7-4; J: TRBJ1-5; size: NA; D: TRBD1; DNA: TGTGCCAGCACCATGACAGGGCCTAATTACAATCAGCCCCAGCATTTT; CDR3: CASTMTGPNYNQPQHF
V: TRBV11-2; J: TRBJ2-6; size: once; D: NA; DNA: TGTGCCAGCAGCTCTCAGGTCTCTGGGGCCAACGTCCTGACTTTC; CDR3: CASSSQVSGANVLTF
V: TRBV10-3; J: TRBJ1-1; size: few; D: NA; DNA: TGTGCCACTCGCCTGACAGGTTTGGACACTGAAGCTTTCTTT; CDR3: CATRLTGLDTEAFF
V: TRBV12-2; J: TRBJ1-1; size: many; D: NA; DNA: TGTGCAAGTCGCTTAGTGGGGGGCACTGAAGCTTTCTTT; CDR3: CASRLVGGTEAFF
V: TRBV18; J: TRBJ2-4; size: NA; D: NA; DNA: TGTGCCAGCTCACCGAGGGCCAAAAACATTCAGTACTTC; CDR3: CASSPRAKNIQYF
V: TRBV7-3; J: TRBJ1-5; size: NA; D: TRBD1; DNA: TGTGCCAGCAGCTCCGACAGGGCCAATCAGCCCCAGCATTTT; CDR3: CASSSDRANQPQHF
V: TRBV2; J: TRBJ2-3; size: NA; D: TRBD2; DNA: TGTGCCAGCAGCATAACTCCTACTAGCGGGGGAGGGACAGATACGCAGTATTTT; CDR3: CASSITPTSGGGTDTQYF
V: TRBV18; J: TRBJ2-2; size: NA; D: TRBD1; DNA: TGTGCCAGCTCACCGGCGGCAGGGGGCACCGGGGAGCTGTTTTTT; CDR3: CASSPAAGGTGELFF
V: TRBV6-5; J: TRBJ1-2; size: NA; D: NA; DNA: TGTGCCAGCAGCACCGACTATTCGAGCTATGGCTACACCTTC; CDR3: CASSTDYSSYGYTF
V: TRBV5-1; J: TRBJ2-5; size: NA; D: NA; DNA: TGCGCCAGCAGCTTGGAAGGGGGACAAGAGACCCAGTACTTC; CDR3: CASSLEGGQETQYF
V: TRBV18; J: TRBJ2-7; size: NA; D: TRBD1; DNA: TGTGCCAGCTCACGCCGGACAGGGGGCGACGAGCAGTACTTC; CDR3: CASSRRTGGDEQYF
V: TRBV18; J: TRBJ1-5; size: NA; D: TRBD1; DNA: TGTGCCAGCTCACCAACGACAGGGGGCAATCAGCCCCAGCATTTT; CDR3: CASSPTTGGNQPQHF
V: TRBV6-1; J: TRBJ2-7; size: NA; D: TRBD1; DNA: TGTGCCAGCAGTCAGGACAGGGGGAAGAACGAGCAGTACTTC; CDR3: CASSQDRGKNEQYF
V: TRBV6-1; J: TRBJ2-5; size: NA; D: TRBD1; DNA: TGTGCCAGCAGTGAGGGACAGGGGGCCCTCGGGGAGACCCAGTACTTC; CDR3: CASSEGQGALGETQYF
V: TRBV27; J: TRBJ1-2; size: once; D: TRBD1; DNA: TGTGCCAGCAGTCCCTGGACAGGACACTATGGCTACACCTTC; CDR3: CASSPWTGHYGYTF
V: TRBV4-2; J: TRBJ2-1; size: once; D: NA; DNA: TGTGCCAGCAGCCTCGCGGGGTATGAGCAGTTCTTC; CDR3: CASSLAGYEQFF
V: TRBV6-5; J: TRBJ1-2; size: NA; D: TRBD1; DNA: TGTGCCAGCAGTTACAGAGGGGGCGAGGTTGGCTACACCTTC; CDR3: CASSYRGGEVGYTF
V: TRBV7-9; J: TRBJ2-7; size: NA; D: TRBD1; DNA: TGTGCCAGCAGCCAACAGGGACAGGGAGGCAACGAGCAGTACTTC; CDR3: CASSQQGQGGNEQYF
V: TRBV9; J: TRBJ1-3; size: NA; D: NA; DNA: TGTGCCAGCAGCGTAATTGGGTCGGGTTCTGGAAACACCATATATTTT; CDR3: CASSVIGSGSGNTIYF
V: TRBV9; J: TRBJ2-3; size: NA; D: NA; DNA: TGTGCCAGCAGCGAGAAACTAGATACGCAGTATTTT; CDR3: CASSEKLDTQYF
V: TRBV5-1; J: TRBJ2-3; size: NA; D: NA; DNA: TGCGCCAGCAGGATGGACACCCCGAGCACAGATACGCAGTATTTT; CDR3: CASRMDTPSTDTQYF
V: TRBV10-3; J: TRBJ1-5; size: NA; D: NA; DNA: TGTGCCATCAGTGAGTCCGGCGGGGACTATCAGCCCCAGCATTTT; CDR3: CAISESGGDYQPQHF
V: TRBV5-1; J: TRBJ2-3; size: once; D: NA; DNA: TGCGCCAGCAGCTTAGGAGGTCCCAATACGCAGTATTTT; CDR3: CASSLGGPNTQYF
V: TRBV6-5; J: TRBJ2-7; size: NA; D: TRBD2; DNA: TGTGCCAGCAGTTACTCGACGGGGGGGGCCTACGAGCAGTACTTC; CDR3: CASSYSTGGAYEQYF
V: TRBV5-5; J: TRBJ2-7; size: NA; D: TRBD1; DNA: TGTGCCAGCAGCTTCCCCGGGACAGGCGATACGAGGAGCTCCTACGAGCAGTACTTC; CDR3: CASSFPGTGDTRSSYEQYF
V: TRBV27; J: TRBJ1-6; size: NA; D: NA; DNA: TGTGCCAGCAGTTTAGGAGACCGATACTATAATTCACCCCTCCACTTT; CDR3: CASSLGDRYYNSPLHF
V: TRBV11-2; J: TRBJ1-6; size: few; D: NA; DNA: TGTGCCAGCAGCTTATACTTAGCGTCCAGGGGTAATTCACCCCTCCACTTT; CDR3: CASSLYLASRGNSPLHF
V: TRBV7-3; J: TRBJ1-1; size: few; D: NA; DNA: TGTGCCAGCAGCTTAGGGGGCCCGGGACACAGTGAAGCTTTCTTT; CDR3: CASSLGGPGHSEAFF
V: TRBV27; J: TRBJ1-2; size: NA; D: TRBD1; DNA: TGTGCCAGCAGTCCAGGGACAGCGTACCTCTATGGCTACACCTTC; CDR3: CASSPGTAYLYGYTF
V: TRBV27; J: TRBJ2-7; size: NA; D: TRBD1; DNA: TGTGCCAGCAGTTCCCCCCCTGACAGGGAGAGCTCCTACGAGCAGTACTTC; CDR3: CASSSPPDRESSYEQYF
V: TRBV9; J: TRBJ2-3; size: NA; D: NA; DNA: TGTGCCAGCAGCGGACAGGCTTCTAGCACAGATACGCAGTATTTT; CDR3: CASSGQASSTDTQYF
V: TRBV19; J: TRBJ1-4; size: once; D: NA; DNA: TGTGCCAGTAGGTTTTCCGGTCAGGGGCACTTACGGCTGTTTTTT; CDR3: CASRFSGQGHLRLFF
V: TRBV11-2; J: TRBJ1-1; size: NA; D: TRBD1; DNA: TGTGCCAGCAGCTTGGACAGGAATGAAGCTTTCTTT; CDR3: CASSLDRNEAFF
V: TRBV5-1; J: TRBJ1-6; size: NA; D: TRBD1; DNA: TGCGCCAGCAGCTTACCCGGACAGGGGATTTCACCCCTCCACTTT; CDR3: CASSLPGQGISPLHF
V: TRBV7-2; J: TRBJ1-2; size: NA; D: TRBD1; DNA: TGTGCCAGCAGCCCCCAAACAGGGGGCAATGGCTATGGCTACACCTTC; CDR3: CASSPQTGGNGYGYTF
V: TRBV11-2; J: TRBJ1-5; size: NA; D: NA; DNA: TGTGCCAGCAGTTTGAACATCAATCAGCCCCAGCATTTT; CDR3: CASSLNINQPQHF
V: TRBV7-2; J: TRBJ2-7; size: NA; D: NA; DNA: TGTGCCAGCAGCACGGGACTCCAGAGTCAGCAGTACTTC; CDR3: CASSTGLQSQQYF
V: TRBV7-3; J: TRBJ2-1; size: NA; D: NA; DNA: TGTGCCAGCAGCTTAGTACAGGGGGGGGGTGAGCAGTTCTTC; CDR3: CASSLVQGGGEQFF
V: TRBV5-4; J: TRBJ1-2; size: NA; D: NA; DNA: TGTGCCAGCAGCTTGGTCGACAGCTATGGCTACACCTTC; CDR3: CASSLVDSYGYTF
V: TRBV5-8; J: TRBJ2-1; size: NA; D: TRBD1; DNA: TGTGCCAGCAGAGGGACAGCTTCCTACTACAATGAGCAGTTCTTC; CDR3: CASRGTASYYNEQFF
V: TRBV5-5; J: TRBJ1-2; size: NA; D: NA; DNA: TGTGCCAGCAGCTTGGCCCCAGCAGGGGAGTATGGCTACACCTTC; CDR3: CASSLAPAGEYGYTF
V: TRBV5-5; J: TRBJ1-2; size: NA; D: NA; DNA: TGTGCCAGCAGCTTGGAACAGCGCTACACCTTC; CDR3: CASSLEQRYTF
V: TRBV25-1; J: TRBJ2-1; size: NA; D: TRBD2; DNA: TGTGCCAGCAGTGAATTGGGGCTAGCGGGCTACAATGAGCAGTTCTTC; CDR3: CASSELGLAGYNEQFF
V: TRBV4-1; J: TRBJ2-1; size: NA; D: TRBD2; DNA: TGCGCCAGCAGCCCACCCGGGACTAGTAGGTTCAATGAGCAGTTCTTC; CDR3: CASSPPGTSRFNEQFF
V: TRBV4-1; J: TRBJ1-2; size: NA; D: NA; DNA: TGCGCCAGCAGCCAAGAGGAGACAGGCCTATATGGCTACCCCTTC; CDR3: CASSQEETGLYGYPF